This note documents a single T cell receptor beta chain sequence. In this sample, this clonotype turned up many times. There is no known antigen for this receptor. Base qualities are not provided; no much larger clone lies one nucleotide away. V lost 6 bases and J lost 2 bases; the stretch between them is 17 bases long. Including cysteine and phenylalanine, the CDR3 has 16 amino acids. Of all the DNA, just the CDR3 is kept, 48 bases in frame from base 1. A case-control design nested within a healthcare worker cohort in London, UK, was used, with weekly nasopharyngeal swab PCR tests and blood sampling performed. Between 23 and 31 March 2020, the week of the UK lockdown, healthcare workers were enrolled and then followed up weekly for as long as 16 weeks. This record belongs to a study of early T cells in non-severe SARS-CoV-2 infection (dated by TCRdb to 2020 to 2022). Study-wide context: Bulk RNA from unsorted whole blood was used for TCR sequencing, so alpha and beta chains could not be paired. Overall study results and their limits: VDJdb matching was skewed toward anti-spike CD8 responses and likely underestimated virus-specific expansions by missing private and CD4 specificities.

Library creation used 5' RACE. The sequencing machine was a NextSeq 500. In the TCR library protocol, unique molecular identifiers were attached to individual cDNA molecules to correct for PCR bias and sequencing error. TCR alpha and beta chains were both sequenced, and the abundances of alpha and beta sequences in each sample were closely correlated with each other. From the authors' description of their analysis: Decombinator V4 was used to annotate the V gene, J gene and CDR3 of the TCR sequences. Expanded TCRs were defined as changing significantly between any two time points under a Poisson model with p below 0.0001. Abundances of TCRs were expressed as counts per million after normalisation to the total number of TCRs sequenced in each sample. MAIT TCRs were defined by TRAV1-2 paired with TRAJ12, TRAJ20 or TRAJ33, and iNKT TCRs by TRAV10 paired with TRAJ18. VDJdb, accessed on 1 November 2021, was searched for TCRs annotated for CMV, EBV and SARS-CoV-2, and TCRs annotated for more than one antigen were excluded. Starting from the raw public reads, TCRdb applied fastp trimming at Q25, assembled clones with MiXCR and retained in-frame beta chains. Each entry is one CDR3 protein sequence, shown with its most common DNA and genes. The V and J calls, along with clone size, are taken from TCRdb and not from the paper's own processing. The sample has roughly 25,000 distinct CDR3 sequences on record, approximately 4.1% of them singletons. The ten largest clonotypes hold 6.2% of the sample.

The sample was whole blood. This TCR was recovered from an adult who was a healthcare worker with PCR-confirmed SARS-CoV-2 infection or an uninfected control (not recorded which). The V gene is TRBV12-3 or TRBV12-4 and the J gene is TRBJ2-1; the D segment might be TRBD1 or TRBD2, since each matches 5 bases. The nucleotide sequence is TGTGCCAGCAGCTGGGGACCATCTGGCCCCTACAATGAGCAGTTCTTC. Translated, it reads CASSWGPSGPYNEQFF.